The 30 T cell receptor beta chains given below trace back to one sample, sequenced in a study of shared clonotypes between healthy human individuals. TCRdb's copy holds only in-frame clones and misses some; the assay was immunoSEQ multiplex PCR. Of about 1 million clones in the sample, around four fifths are singletons; the top ten hold about 1.4%. The specimen was memory CD4+ T cells sorted from blood. The sample's subset: CD45RA-negative fraction. These receptors came from a man younger than 35 in good health.

The V and J genes are TRBV5-4 and TRBJ1-2; 7 nucleotides line up with TRBD1. V gave up 3 bases and J gave up 6 bases; unmatched junction bases: 5. The CDR3 length is 13 residues. The V gene's germline CDR1 is SGHNT and CDR2 YYREEE (reference sequence). DNA of the CDR3: TGTGCCAGCAGCTACGACAGGGTAAATGGCTACACCTTC. Its protein product is CASSYDRVNGYTF.

Concerning this clone itself: With a much larger clone just one base away, this may be a read error. This sequence joins TRBV7-9 and TRBJ2-3; D not certain. This CDR3 has 11 residues. In germline, CDR1 is SEHNR, CDR2 FQNEAQ (reference sequence). V was shortened by 4 bases and J by 4 bases, with 3 bases between the two germline ends. DNA of the CDR3: TGTGCCAGCAGCTCAGCAGATACGCAGTATTTT. It translates to CASSSADTQYF.

V and J are TRBV28 and TRBJ2-7, with D possibly matching TRBD1 (6 bases). V was shortened by 8 bases and J by 8 bases, with 16 bases between the two germline ends. Germline CDR1 MDHEN, CDR2 SYDVKM. CDR3 length equals 12 residues. The CDR3, as DNA: TGTGCCAGCTTCGGGGACACCAGCCAGCAGTACTTC. Amino acid sequence: CASFGDTSQQYF.

This clone was detected a few times. The chain uses TRBV6-1 and TRBJ1-5, with D possibly matching TRBD1 (5 bases). V was shortened by 1 base and J by 6 bases, with 7 bases between the two germline ends. The CDR3 has 13 amino acids. CDR1 and CDR2 from the germline V gene are MNHNS and SASEGT. The CDR3 spells CASSEEGFQPQHF. In nucleotides, the CDR3 is TGTGCCAGCAGTGAAGAGGGGTTTCAGCCCCAGCATTTT.

This clone was seen ten or more times. The same CDR3 can be traced to other DNA sequences in this sample. The chain employs TRBV9 and TRBJ2-1; D remains ambiguous. This CDR3 has 11 residues. The ends were cut back, 2 bases at V and 7 bases at J, with 4 bases in the middle. Germline assignment: CDR1 SGDLS and CDR2 YYNGEE. CDR3 coding DNA: TGTGCCAGCAGCGTTAGTAATGAGCAGTTCTTC. Its translation: CASSVSNEQFF.

The sample holds a few counts of this clone. V usage is TRBV29-1 and J usage is TRBJ1-1, with D uncertain. The V end lost 7 bases, the J end lost 0 bases, and 12 bases lay between the germline ends. The germline V gene has CDR1 SQVTM and CDR2 ANQGSEA. The CDR3 is 13 amino acids. The CDR3 DNA follows: TGCAGCGCTAAGACCGTCATGAACACTGAAGCTTTCTTT. Its protein product is CSAKTVMNTEAFF.

The DNA for the CDR3 is TGTGCCAGCAGCTTACAACTAAAGACCCAGTACTTC. Translating it yields CASSLQLKTQYF. J is TRBJ2-5 and V is TRBV7-2; D is uncertain. This CDR3 contains 12 residues. Trimming cost V 2 bases and J 6 bases, with 7 bases left between them. CDR1 SGHTA and CDR2 FQGNSA come from the germline V gene.

V usage is TRBV5-5 and J usage is TRBJ2-3, with TRBD2 as a possible D gene (6 bases). The CDR3 runs 15 residues. V lost 0 bases and J lost 6, with 14 bases in between. Per germline, CDR1 SGHKS and CDR2 YYEKEE (reference sequence). For the CDR3, the DNA is TGTGCCAGCAGCTTGGAGGGGACTCCTAGGGATACGCAGTATTTT. It specifies CASSLEGTPRDTQYF. Full variable domain (outside the CDR3, taken from reference TRBV5-5 and TRBJ2-3): DAGVTQSPTHLIKTRGQQVTLRCSPISGHKSVSWYQQVLGQGPQFIFQYYEKEERGRGNFPDRFSARQFPNYSSELNVNALLLGDSALYLCASSLEGTPRDTQYFGPGTRLTVL.

This sequence joins TRBV5-6 and TRBJ2-2; tentatively, D is TRBD1 (6 bases). This CDR3 region has 18 residues. The V and J ends lost 0 bases and 1 base respectively, with 16 bases between them. Per the germline V gene, CDR1 is SGHDT and CDR2 is YYEEEE. The CDR3: CASSLDSSGTWNTGELFF. CDR3 sequence (DNA): TGTGCCAGCAGCTTGGACTCATCGGGGACATGGAACACCGGGGAGCTGTTTTTT.

The chain carries TRBV5-4 and TRBJ2-5; TRBD2 matches 10 bases. Germline lookup yields CDR1 SGHNT and CDR2 YYREEE (reference sequence). After removal of 2 bases from V and 2 bases from J, the junction contained 3 bases not matched to a gene. The CDR3 consists of 15 residues. The CDR3 is CASSFLAGGQETQYF. CDR3 nucleotide sequence: TGTGCCAGCAGCTTCTTAGCGGGGGGACAAGAGACCCAGTACTTC.

About this clone: Since a much larger clone is just one base distant, this may be a read error. The CDR3 bases are TGCGCCAGCAGTGATCTAGCGGGGGGGCCTGGGAAGCAGTACTTC. It encodes CASSDLAGGPGKQYF. The chain is built from TRBV10-2 and TRBJ2-7, with TRBD2 matching 12 bases. Germline trimming cut 3 bases from V and 8 bases from J; bases unmatched to any gene: 8. CDR3 length: 15 residues. Germline assignment: CDR1 WSHSY and CDR2 SAAADI.

The rearrangement links TRBV6-8 to TRBJ2-1, with a weak D call TRBD1 (6 bases). Deletions cut 7 bases from V and 0 bases from J, with 31 bases between. Germline lookup yields CDR1 MNHGY and CDR2 SAAAGT. The CDR3 consists of 21 residues. In nucleotides, the CDR3 is TGTGCCAGCACCCAAGTGGATCCGGCGGACAGAGTGGTTACCTCCTACAATGAGCAGTTCTTC. Translation gives CASTQVDPADRVVTSYNEQFF.

The chain uses TRBV19 and TRBJ1-4, with 8 bases aligning to TRBD1. This CDR3 spans 12 amino acids. The germline gives CDR1 LNHDA, CDR2 SQIVND (reference sequence). V shed 8 bases, J shed 10 bases, and the junction held 6 bases outside the gene matches. CDR3 sequence (DNA): TGTGCCAGTTCGGGCAGGGGGCTAAAACTGTTTTTT. Amino acid sequence: CASSGRGLKLFF.

This clone was observed a single time. The chain uses TRBV2 and TRBJ2-2; 9 nucleotides match TRBD2. Germline values: CDR1 SNHLY, CDR2 FYNNEI. J gave up 6 bases and V 6 bases, and 5 bases lay outside the gene matches. This CDR3 is 14 amino acids long. The CDR3 loop reads CASRSGGLAGELFF. Here the CDR3 DNA reads TGTGCCAGCAGGAGCGGGGGGCTCGCCGGGGAGCTGTTTTTT. The variable domain in full, completed from reference TRBV2 and TRBJ2-2, reads EPEVTQTPSHQVTQMGQEVILRCVPISNHLYFYWYRQILGQKVEFLVSFYNNEISEKSEIFDDQFSVERPDGSNFTLKIRSTKLEDSAMYFCASRSGGLAGELFFGEGSRLTVL.

The CDR3 DNA is TGTGCCAGCAGTTCTCTTGCCGCGAACACCGGGGAGCTGTTTTTT. Translating it yields CASSSLAANTGELFF. The rearrangement uses TRBV6-6 and TRBJ2-2; D remains ambiguous. Trimming left V 4 bases short and J 0 bases short, with 9 bases between. This CDR3 region has 15 residues. The germline V gene encodes CDR1 MNHNY and CDR2 SVGAGI (reference sequence).

This rearrangement joins TRBV2 to TRBJ2-5; D not resolved. Trimming took 3 bases from V and 4 from J, leaving 3 bases between them. This CDR3 contains 11 residues. Germline values: CDR1 SNHLY, CDR2 FYNNEI. The DNA for the CDR3 is TGTGCCAGCAGTGATCGAGAGACCCAGTACTTC. Protein product: CASSDRETQYF.

The table lists this clone with a few counts. The sample has other DNA sequences that encode this CDR3 too. The chain joins TRBV5-1 to TRBJ2-5; 8 bases fit TRBD1. This CDR3 contains 14 residues. CDR1 and CDR2 from the germline V gene are SGHRS and YFSETQ. V was pared by 0 bases and J by 5 bases, with 3 bases of the junction left unmatched. The CDR3 here is CASSLVQGAETQYF. CDR3 DNA: TGCGCCAGCAGCTTGGTTCAGGGGGCGGAGACCCAGTACTTC.

The genes are TRBV6-1 and TRBJ2-2; possibly TRBD1 for D (6 bases). Germline-derived CDR1 and CDR2 are MNHNS and SASEGT. This CDR3 spans 12 amino acids. Trimming left V 5 bases short and J 6 bases short, with 7 bases between. CDR3 amino acids: CASSKGAGELFF. The CDR3 region has the DNA TGTGCCAGCAGTAAGGGGGCCGGGGAGCTGTTTTTT.

V and J are TRBV7-3 and TRBJ1-2; perhaps TRBD1 as D (6 bases). The CDR3 consists of 16 residues. Trimming left V 3 bases short and J 1 base short, with 15 bases between. The germline V gene has CDR1 SGHTA and CDR2 FQGTGA. The CDR3 DNA reads TGTGCCAGCAGCTTGACCCCAGGGGCCGGTAACTATGGCTACACCTTC. Amino acids: CASSLTPGAGNYGYTF.

This clone was recorded only once. The chain has TRBV18 and TRBJ2-1; D tentatively fits TRBD1 or TRBD2 (5 bases each). The V gene lost 4 bases and the J gene lost 4 bases, with 11 bases spanning the gap. The germline V gene has CDR1 KGHSH and CDR2 LQKENI. CDR3 size: 14 residues. DNA for the CDR3: TGTGCCAGCTCACGGGACCGGGATTACAATGAGCAGTTCTTC. This translates into CASSRDRDYNEQFF.

The chain uses TRBV9 and TRBJ2-3, with D tentatively TRBD2 (6 bases). Germline CDR1 SGDLS, CDR2 YYNGEE. This CDR3 is built from 17 residues. The V end lost 0 bases, the J end lost 0 bases, and 14 bases lay between the germline ends. The CDR3 loop is CASSVGGGYTSTDTQYF. CDR3 DNA sequence: TGTGCCAGCAGCGTAGGAGGAGGGTACACTAGCACAGATACGCAGTATTTT.

The chain links TRBV4-1 to TRBJ2-7; no clear D. Germline V gene sequence: CDR1 MGHRA, CDR2 YSYEKL. This CDR3 has 14 residues. Trimming cost V 1 base and J 3 bases, with 10 bases left between them. CDR3 nucleotide sequence: TGCGCCAGCAGCCAAGCAGAGACCTTCTACGAGCAGTACTTC. It translates to CASSQAETFYEQYF.

The gene calls are TRBV6-5 and TRBJ1-2; the D is unclear. CDR3 length: 13 amino acids. The germline V gene has CDR1 MNHEY and CDR2 SVGAGI. V gave up 2 bases and J gave up 4 bases, with 8 bases separating them. This CDR3 is CASSYERTYGYTF. Here the CDR3 DNA reads TGTGCCAGCAGTTACGAACGGACCTATGGCTACACCTTC.

The chain joins TRBV14 to TRBJ1-6, with D unclear. The germline V and J ends were trimmed by 6 bases and 10 bases, with 13 bases remaining between them. The CDR3 is 13 amino acids. Germline CDR1 is SGHDN and CDR2 is FVKESK. This CDR3 is CASRTGRESPLHF. In DNA form, the CDR3 reads TGTGCCAGCAGAACTGGGAGGGAGTCACCCCTCCACTTT.

In this sample, this clone turned up once. The rearrangement links TRBV2 to TRBJ1-6; D gene unclear. The V gene lost 9 bases and the J gene lost 5 bases, with 17 bases spanning the gap. The CDR3 covers 15 residues. Germline lookup yields CDR1 SNHLY and CDR2 FYNNEI. CDR3 in DNA: TGTGCCAGTAGCGCCCTGGGGAGGGATAATTCACCCCTCCACTTT. The encoded protein is CASSALGRDNSPLHF.

J is TRBJ2-5 and V is TRBV19; D is unclear. Trimming took off 3 bases at V and 3 bases at J, with 8 bases between the two ends. Germline lookup yields CDR1 LNHDA and CDR2 SQIVND (reference sequence). The CDR3 runs 13 residues. For the CDR3, the DNA is TGTGCCAGTAGTATTTTACACGAAGAGACCCAGTACTTC. As protein: CASSILHEETQYF.

The chain recombines TRBV30 with TRBJ1-1; D not certain. CDR1 and CDR2 (germline): GTSNPN, SVGIG (reference sequence). V shed 1 base and J shed 4 bases, with 13 bases lying between them. The CDR3 extends over 14 amino acids. The CDR3 region is CAWSAGKAGTEAFF. In DNA, the CDR3 is TGTGCCTGGAGTGCGGGCAAGGCAGGCACTGAAGCTTTCTTT.

The V and J genes are TRBV10-1 and TRBJ2-3; 7 bases match TRBD1. Germline CDR1 is WNHNN and CDR2 is SYGVQD (reference sequence). The junction had 11 bases not matched to a gene; V was cut back by 3 bases and J by 2 bases. The CDR3 consists of 17 residues. CDR3 amino acids: CASSDRTGTPATDTQYF. The CDR3 DNA is TGCGCCAGCAGTGACCGGACAGGAACACCCGCCACAGATACGCAGTATTTT.

V usage is TRBV2 and J usage is TRBJ2-6; D call uncertain. The CDR3 has 15 residues. CDR1 is SNHLY, CDR2 FYNNEI, per germline. The ends were cut back, 6 bases at V and 4 bases at J, with 13 bases in the middle. This chain's CDR3 is CASSPQRSGANVLTF. The CDR3 DNA follows: TGTGCCAGCAGCCCTCAGAGATCAGGGGCCAACGTCCTGACTTTC.

J is TRBJ2-3 and V is TRBV25-1; D may be TRBD1 or TRBD2 (6 bases each). CDR1 is MGHDK, CDR2 SYGVNS, per germline. Between the trimmed V and J ends, which lost 8 bases and 1 base, there was a span of 13 bases. The CDR3 length is 14 residues. CDR3 DNA: TGTGCCAGCCAGGCGGGACACGGCACAGATACGCAGTATTTT. Amino acids: CASQAGHGTDTQYF.